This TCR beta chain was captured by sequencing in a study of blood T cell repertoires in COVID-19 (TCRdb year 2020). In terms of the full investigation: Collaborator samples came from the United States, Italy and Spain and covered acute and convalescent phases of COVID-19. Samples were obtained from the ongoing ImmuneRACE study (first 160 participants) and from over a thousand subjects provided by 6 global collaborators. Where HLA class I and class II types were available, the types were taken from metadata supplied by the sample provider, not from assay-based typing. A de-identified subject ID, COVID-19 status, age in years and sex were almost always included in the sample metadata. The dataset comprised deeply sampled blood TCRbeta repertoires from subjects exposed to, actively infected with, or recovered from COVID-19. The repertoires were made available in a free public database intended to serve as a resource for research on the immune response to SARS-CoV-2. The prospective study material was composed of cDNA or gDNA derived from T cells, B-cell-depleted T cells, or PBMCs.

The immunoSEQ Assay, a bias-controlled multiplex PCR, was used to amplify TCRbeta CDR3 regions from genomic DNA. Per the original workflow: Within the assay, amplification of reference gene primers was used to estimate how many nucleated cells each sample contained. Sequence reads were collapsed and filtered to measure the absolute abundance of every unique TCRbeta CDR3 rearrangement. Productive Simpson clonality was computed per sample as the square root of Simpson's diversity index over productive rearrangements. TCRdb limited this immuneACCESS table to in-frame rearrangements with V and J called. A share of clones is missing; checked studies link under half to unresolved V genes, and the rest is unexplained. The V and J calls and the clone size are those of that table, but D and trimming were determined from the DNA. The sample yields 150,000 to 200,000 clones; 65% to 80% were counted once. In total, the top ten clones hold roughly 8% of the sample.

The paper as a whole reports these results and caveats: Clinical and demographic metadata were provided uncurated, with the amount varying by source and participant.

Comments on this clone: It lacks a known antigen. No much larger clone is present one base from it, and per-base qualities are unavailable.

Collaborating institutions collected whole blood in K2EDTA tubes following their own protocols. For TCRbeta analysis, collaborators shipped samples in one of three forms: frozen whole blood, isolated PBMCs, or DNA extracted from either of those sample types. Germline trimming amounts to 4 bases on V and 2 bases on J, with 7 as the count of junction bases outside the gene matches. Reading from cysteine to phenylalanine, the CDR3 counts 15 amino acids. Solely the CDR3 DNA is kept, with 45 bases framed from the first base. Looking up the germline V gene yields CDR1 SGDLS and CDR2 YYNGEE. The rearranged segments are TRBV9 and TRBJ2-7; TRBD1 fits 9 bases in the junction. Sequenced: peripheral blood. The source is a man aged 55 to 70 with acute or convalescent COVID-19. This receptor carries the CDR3 CASSPPGQGTYEQYF. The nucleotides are TGTGCCAGCAGCCCACCGGGACAGGGAACCTACGAGCAGTACTTC.